This T cell receptor beta chain was observed in a study of blood T cell repertoires in COVID-19. Germline CDR1 reads MNHNS; CDR2 reads SASEGT. Trimming shortened V by 3 bases and J by 8 bases, and 16 bases separated the two germline ends. The CDR3 is made up of 14 amino acids. Assay used: immunoSEQ multiplex PCR; TCRdb lists only in-frame clones, some missing. The data contain 35,000 to 50,000 clones, over 75% of them singletons. The receptor's source is a woman aged 55-69 years with acute or convalescent COVID-19. The rearrangement links TRBV6-1 to TRBJ1-2; D unclear. Input material: peripheral blood. The CDR3 is CASSESSSYMGYTF. CDR3 in DNA: TGTGCCAGCAGTGAGTCATCCTCCTATATGGGCTACACCTTC.